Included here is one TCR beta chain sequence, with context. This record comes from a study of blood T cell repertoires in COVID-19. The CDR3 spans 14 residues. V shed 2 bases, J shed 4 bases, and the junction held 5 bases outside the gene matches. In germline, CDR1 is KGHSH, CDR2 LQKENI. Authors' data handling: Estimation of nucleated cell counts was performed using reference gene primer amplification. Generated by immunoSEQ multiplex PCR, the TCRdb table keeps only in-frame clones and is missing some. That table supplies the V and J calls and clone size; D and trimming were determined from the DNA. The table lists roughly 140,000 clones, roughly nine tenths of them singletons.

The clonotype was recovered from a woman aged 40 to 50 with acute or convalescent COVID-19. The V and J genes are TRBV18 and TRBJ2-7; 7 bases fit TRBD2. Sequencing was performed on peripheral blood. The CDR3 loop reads CASSPVGLVYEQYF. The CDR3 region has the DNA TGTGCCAGCTCACCAGTAGGACTAGTGTACGAGCAGTACTTC.